What follows are 24 T cell receptor beta chains derived from one specimen sequenced in a study of TIL therapy for anti-PD-1-resistant metastatic lung cancer. The immunoSEQ assay was v3. The method was immunoSEQ multiplex PCR; TCRdb's version includes in-frame clones alone and lacks a portion of them. The sample comprises 9,000 to 9,500 clones, over 70% of which are singletons, and about an eighth rests with the top ten. Stated time point: pre-treatment sample, taken before nivolumab and TIL therapy. Tumor tissue came from excised metastases, mostly pleural nodules or supraclavicular lymph nodes. Sample: tumor tissue, taken at baseline. The source of these receptors is a person aged 25-85 years with non-small cell lung cancer.

The rearrangement joins TRBV5-1 to TRBJ2-1; 11 bases fit TRBD2. This CDR3 contains 15 residues. Germline V CDR1 and CDR2: SGHRS, YFSETQ. V was clipped by 0 bases and J by 13 bases; unmatched bases: 9. Here the CDR3 DNA reads TGCGCCAGCAGCTTGGATGTAGCGGGGGGGCTAGAACAGTTCTTC. Translating it yields CASSLDVAGGLEQFF.

The J gene is TRBJ1-2, the V gene TRBV7-2; 9 nucleotides agree with TRBD1. The CDR3 covers 15 residues. V was pared by 6 bases and J by 8 bases, with 13 bases of the junction left unmatched. In germline, CDR1 is SGHTA, CDR2 FQGNSA. CDR3 sequence reads: CASSPPGTGTEGYTF. The CDR3 DNA reads as TGTGCCAGCAGTCCACCCGGGACAGGGACGGAGGGCTACACCTTC. The whole variable domain, filled in from reference TRBV7-2 and TRBJ1-2, reads GAGVSQSPSNKVTEKGKDVELRCDPISGHTALYWYRQSLGQGLEFLIYFQGNSAPDKSGLPSDRFSAERTGGSVSTLTIQRTQQEDSAVYLCASSPPGTGTEGYTFGSGTRLTVV.

This clone was detected only once. The genes are TRBV11-2 and TRBJ2-1, with D maybe TRBD2 (5 bases). Trimming took off 5 bases at V and 7 bases at J, with 12 bases between the two ends. The CDR3 sequence is 13 residues long. Germline-derived CDR1 and CDR2 are SGHAT and FQNNGV. The CDR3 DNA reads as TGTGCCAGCAGCCCGGGATTTGGGAATGAGCAGTTCTTC. It is translated as CASSPGFGNEQFF.

The rearrangement links TRBV4-1 to TRBJ1-1, with 9 bases aligning to TRBD1. This CDR3 comprises 16 residues. Trimming at V came to 4 bases and at J to 0 bases, leaving 6 bases not matched to a gene. In germline, CDR1 is MGHRA, CDR2 YSYEKL. The CDR3 bases are TGCGCCAGCAGCCCGATGGGGACAGGGCTGAACACTGAAGCTTTCTTT. This translates into CASSPMGTGLNTEAFF.

This chain connects TRBV7-9 to TRBJ2-3; D may match TRBD1 or TRBD2 (6 bases each). V gave up 5 bases and J gave up 6 bases, with 18 bases separating them. This CDR3 is 15 amino acids long. Germline V gene lookup returns CDR1 SEHNR and CDR2 FQNEAQ (reference sequence). The CDR3 is CASSPQSRGGDTQYF. Written as DNA, the CDR3 is TGTGCCAGCAGCCCACAGTCACGAGGGGGGGATACGCAGTATTTT.

This chain joins TRBV7-9 and TRBJ2-3; 9 bases match TRBD1. V lost 8 bases and J lost 5; bases outside the gene matches: 20. CDR1 and CDR2 (germline): SEHNR, FQNEAQ (reference sequence). CDR3 length: 18 residues. The CDR3 protein is CASVTMLGGQGQIDTQYF. The DNA for the CDR3 is TGTGCCAGCGTCACCATGTTAGGTGGACAGGGGCAGATAGATACGCAGTATTTT.

Here the CDR3 DNA reads TGTGCCAGCAGCTTAGCAGGGGAGAGTTCACCCCTCCACTTT. The encoded protein is CASSLAGESSPLHF. The J gene is TRBJ1-6, the V gene TRBV11-2, with D perhaps TRBD1 (6 bases). Germline CDR1 SGHAT, CDR2 FQNNGV. The CDR3 consists of 14 residues. Deletions cut 1 base from V and 9 bases from J, with 10 bases between.

The chain couples TRBV28 to TRBJ2-7, with a weak D call TRBD1 (5 bases). The CDR3 consists of 14 residues. The germline V and J ends were trimmed by 5 bases and 0 bases, with 11 bases remaining between them. The germline gives CDR1 MDHEN, CDR2 SYDVKM. The CDR3 DNA reads as TGTGCCAGCAGTGTCGCAGGGCTCTCCTACGAGCAGTACTTC. This encodes CASSVAGLSYEQYF.

The rearrangement uses TRBV27 and TRBJ1-5, with D possibly TRBD1 on 6 matching bases. Per germline, CDR1 MNHEY and CDR2 SMNVEV (reference sequence). The CDR3 sequence is 14 residues long. Trimming pared 7 bases from V and 2 bases from J, leaving 12 bases between. The CDR3 DNA reads TGTGCCAGCAAAGGGGGAAGGGGCAATCAGCCCCAGCATTTT. Its translation is CASKGGRGNQPQHF.

The chain uses TRBV7-2 and TRBJ1-2; 8 nucleotides line up with TRBD1. The CDR3 covers 14 residues. The germline V gene encodes CDR1 SGHTA and CDR2 FQGNSA. With V trimmed by 3 bases and J by 6 bases, 6 bases remained unmatched. The CDR3 protein is CASSLVSGGDGYTF. CDR3 in DNA: TGTGCCAGCAGCTTGGTGTCAGGGGGCGATGGCTACACCTTC.

This chain uses TRBV5-4 with TRBJ2-5; 7 nucleotides match TRBD2. The ends lost 3 bases at V and 6 bases at J; junction bases unmatched: 5. Germline-derived CDR1 and CDR2 are SGHNT and YYREEE (reference sequence). The CDR3 contains 13 residues. For the CDR3, the DNA is TGTGCCAGCAGCTACCGGGGGGATAAGACCCAGTACTTC. Its translation: CASSYRGDKTQYF.

The chain combines TRBV6-5 with TRBJ1-5; TRBD1 might be the D (6 bases). CDR1 is MNHEY, CDR2 SVGAGI, per germline. This CDR3 region has 15 residues. Trimming cost V 8 bases and J 4 bases, with 18 bases left between them. This CDR3 is CASPRGRGLNQPQHF. DNA for the CDR3: TGTGCCAGCCCTAGGGGCAGGGGACTTAATCAGCCCCAGCATTTT.

The chain carries TRBV29-1 and TRBJ2-3, with D uncertain. Looked up from germline, CDR1 is SQVTM and CDR2 is ANQGSEA. V was pared by 3 bases and J by 0 bases, with 13 bases between. This CDR3 is built from 15 residues. CDR3 sequence reads: CSVDDGRRSTDTQYF. The DNA for the CDR3 is TGCAGCGTTGACGACGGGCGGAGAAGCACAGATACGCAGTATTTT.

The sample holds a few counts of this clone. The chain employs TRBV6-4 and TRBJ2-5; 7 positions match TRBD2. Germline V gene data show CDR1 as MRHNA and CDR2 as SNTAGT. The ends lost 3 bases at V and 1 base at J; junction bases unmatched: 5. This CDR3 contains 15 residues. The CDR3 DNA follows: TGTGCCAGCAGTGAAGGTTCGGGGGGCCAAGAGACCCAGTACTTC. This translates into CASSEGSGGQETQYF.

V usage is TRBV6-5 and J usage is TRBJ1-2; D is uncertain. Trimming cost V 6 bases and J 7 bases, with 9 bases left between them. The V gene's germline CDR1 is MNHEY and CDR2 SVGAGI. This CDR3 has 11 residues. The CDR3: CASRGQSGYTF. For the CDR3, the DNA is TGTGCCAGCAGAGGGCAGTCTGGCTACACCTTC.

The chain recombines TRBV9 with TRBJ2-6; the D is unclear. Germline V CDR1 and CDR2: SGDLS, YYNGEE. There are 14 residues in the CDR3. Trimming left V 4 bases short and J 1 base short, with 6 bases between. DNA for the CDR3: TGTGCCAGCAGCCCCTATTCTGGGGCCAACGTCCTGACTTTC. Translating gives CASSPYSGANVLTF.

This clone was detected only a few times. The chain recombines TRBV2 with TRBJ2-7; the D gene is possibly TRBD1 (5 bases). The CDR3 contains 14 residues. Germline CDR1 SNHLY, CDR2 FYNNEI. V lost 4 bases, J lost 1 base, and 11 bases lay in between. This CDR3 reads CASSVDRGSYEQYF. CDR3 nucleotides: TGTGCCAGCAGTGTGGATAGGGGATCCTACGAGCAGTACTTC.

Only one count was recorded for this clone. V usage is TRBV7-9 and J usage is TRBJ2-7; no clear D. The CDR3 has 13 residues. Trimming removed 1 base from V and 2 bases from J, with 6 bases in between. In germline, CDR1 is SEHNR, CDR2 FQNEAQ (reference sequence). The CDR3 loop reads CASSLVGTYEQYF. CDR3 DNA: TGTGCCAGCAGCTTAGTAGGCACCTACGAGCAGTACTTC.

The table lists this clone with a count of one. A read error may produce the germline difference seen at one junction end. The V call is TRBV7-9, the J call TRBJ2-2, with 11 bases identical to TRBD2. The CDR3 consists of 16 residues. Looked up from germline, CDR1 is SEHNR and CDR2 is FQNEAQ (reference sequence). The CDR3 DNA reads TGTGCCAGCAGTTTAGCGGGGGGGACGAACACCTGGGAGCTGTTTTTT. The encoded protein is CASSLAGGTNTWELFF.

This clone was detected only once. This chain connects TRBV18 to TRBJ2-7; D uncertain. Per germline, CDR1 KGHSH and CDR2 LQKENI. The CDR3 covers 13 residues. The germline V and J ends were trimmed by 2 bases and 2 bases, with 7 bases remaining between them. For the CDR3, the DNA is TGTGCCAGCTCACCAGCGGCAGCCTACGAGCAGTACTTC. It translates to CASSPAAAYEQYF.

The CDR3, as DNA: TGTGCCAGCAGTCAGAGGACAGGGATCGAGCAGTACTTC. This translates into CASSQRTGIEQYF. V usage is TRBV6-5 and J usage is TRBJ2-5; 8 positions agree with TRBD1. The DNA end lines up better with TRBJ2-7; the J call may be wrong. Germline V gives CDR1 MNHEY, CDR2 SVGAGI. The CDR3 loop spans 13 amino acids.

A note on this clone: Within the sample, other DNA sequences also encode this same CDR3. This chain connects TRBV4-3 to TRBJ1-3; no definite D call. CDR1 LGHNA and CDR2 YSLEER come from the germline V gene. Trimming removed 1 base from V and 0 bases from J, with 4 bases in between. This CDR3 has 14 residues. The CDR3 DNA reads TGCGCCAGCAGCCAAGGAGCCTCTGGAAACACCATATATTTT. As protein: CASSQGASGNTIYF.

The chain recombines TRBV7-2 with TRBJ1-1; TRBD1 agrees at 7 bases. Looked up from germline, CDR1 is SGHTA and CDR2 is FQGNSA. The CDR3 extends over 18 amino acids. V was clipped by 6 bases and J by 2 bases; unmatched bases: 18. CDR3 sequence: CASSIGVGNRGGNTEAFF. Written as DNA, the CDR3 is TGTGCCAGCAGTATAGGGGTAGGAAACAGGGGTGGAAACACTGAAGCTTTCTTT.

V usage is TRBV5-1 and J usage is TRBJ2-1, with D maybe TRBD1 (6 bases). Germline lookup yields CDR1 SGHRS and CDR2 YFSETQ. The V end lost 1 base, the J end lost 1 base, and 12 bases lay between the germline ends. The CDR3 runs 16 residues. The CDR3 reads CASSLWGQTSYNEQFF. The DNA of the CDR3 is TGCGCCAGCAGCTTGTGGGGACAAACTTCCTACAATGAGCAGTTCTTC. The complete variable domain, with remaining parts taken from reference TRBV5-1 and TRBJ2-1, reads KAGVTQTPRYLIKTRGQQVTLSCSPISGHRSVSWYQQTPGQGLQFLFEYFSETQRNKGNFPGRFSGRQFSNSRSEMNVSTLELGDSALYLCASSLWGQTSYNEQFFGPGTRLTVL.